The count of the clone carrying this T cell receptor beta chain is one. This record belongs to a study of blood T cell repertoires in COVID-19. Looking at the study overall: Specimens from acute and convalescent COVID-19 originated in the United States, Italy and Spain.

The CDR3 runs to 16 residues. Per the germline V gene, CDR1 is SGHVS and CDR2 is FNYEAQ. The junction had 13 bases not matched to a gene; V was cut back by 5 bases and J by 4 bases. Profiled with immunoSEQ multiplex PCR; TCRdb holds only in-frame clones, not every one. The table has 100,000 or so clones, 85% to 90% seen once; the top ten hold under 4.5%. The specimen sequenced was peripheral blood. The sequence came from a man between 45 and 60 years old with acute or convalescent COVID-19. This chain joins TRBV7-6 and TRBJ1-1; 7 bases match TRBD1. The CDR3 sequence is CASSRQGLPTGTEAFF. CDR3 DNA sequence: TGTGCCAGCAGCCGACAGGGCCTTCCGACGGGCACTGAAGCTTTCTTT.